This TCR beta chain originates from a study of cytomegalovirus exposure and HLA in healthy donors. Study-wide findings and caveats: Overall, 164 TCR beta chains were annotated as cytomegalovirus-associated. It was confirmed in vitro that three of the CMV-associated chains were specific for CMV antigens.

As concerns this clone: The antigen remains unidentified.

The CDR3 loop spans 17 amino acids. The V end lost 1 base, the J end lost 2 bases, and 12 bases lay between the germline ends. Germline V gene data show CDR1 as LGHNA and CDR2 as YNFKEQ. PCR amplification relied on 60 Vbeta primers (plus 13 Jbeta primers). Profiled with immunoSEQ multiplex PCR; TCRdb holds only in-frame clones, not every one. The profile shows about 240,000 clones, about 80% of them singletons. The chain recombines TRBV4-2 with TRBJ2-6; the D gene is possibly TRBD2 (5 bases). The source of this sequence is a middle-aged woman in good health and CMV-seropositive. Sequencing input: PBMCs. DNA of the CDR3: TGTGCCAGCAGCCAAGTGAAATCGGGGACTGGGGCCAACGTCCTGACTTTC. Translation gives CASSQVKSGTGANVLTF.